The subject of this entry is one T cell receptor (beta chain). Antigen specificity is unknown. This CDR3 has 15 amino acids. Germline-derived CDR1 and CDR2 are SGHAT and FQNNGV. With 1 base removed from V and 4 bases from J, the gap between germline ends came to 12 bases. The data originate from a study of somatic mutations in cytotoxic T cells in rheumatoid arthritis. Study-level background: Right after diagnosis, and before any treatment had started, patient peripheral blood (about 27 ml EDTA) was drawn. Whole-study results and caveats: The CD8+ clonality of rheumatoid arthritis patients increased with age, whereas that of healthy controls did not. The slightly lower representation of TRBV07 among rheumatoid arthritis patients did not undergo correction for multiple comparisons.

Libraries were prepared by immunoSEQ multiplex PCR; TCRdb keeps only in-frame clonotypes and omits some of them. The data contain more than 15,000 clones, roughly 79% of them seen just once; the ten biggest clones take up about 21%. Positive selection using magnetic beads isolated the CD4+ and CD8+ cells (purity was checked by flow cytometry). V usage is TRBV11-2 and J usage is TRBJ2-3, with no clear D. This TCR was recovered from an adult with rheumatoid arthritis. What was sequenced was CD8+ T cells sorted from blood. The CDR3 protein is CASSLGLSAADTQYF. Written as DNA, the CDR3 is TGTGCCAGCAGCTTAGGCCTCTCCGCAGCAGATACGCAGTATTTT.